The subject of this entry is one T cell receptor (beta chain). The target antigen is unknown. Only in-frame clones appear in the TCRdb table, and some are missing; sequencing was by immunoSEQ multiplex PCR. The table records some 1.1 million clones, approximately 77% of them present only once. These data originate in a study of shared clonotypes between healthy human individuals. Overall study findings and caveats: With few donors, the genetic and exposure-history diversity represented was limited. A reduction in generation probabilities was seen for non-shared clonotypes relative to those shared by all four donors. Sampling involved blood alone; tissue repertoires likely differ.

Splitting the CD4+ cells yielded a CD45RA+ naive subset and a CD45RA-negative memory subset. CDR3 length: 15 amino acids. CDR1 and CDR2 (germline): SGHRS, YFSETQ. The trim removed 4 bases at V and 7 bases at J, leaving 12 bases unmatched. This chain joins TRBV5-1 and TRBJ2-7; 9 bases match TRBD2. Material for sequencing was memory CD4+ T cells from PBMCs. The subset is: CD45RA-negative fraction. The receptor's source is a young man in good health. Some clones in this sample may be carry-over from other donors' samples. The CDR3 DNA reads TGCGCCAGCAGCCCGACCCTAGCGGGACGGAATGAGCAGTACTTC. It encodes CASSPTLAGRNEQYF.